The TCR beta chain under discussion was sequenced for a study of Tregs in tolerant kidney transplant recipients. TCRdb keeps only in-frame clones here, not all; method: immunoSEQ multiplex PCR. The sample carries about 52,000 clones, approximately 91% recorded once. The CDR3 spans 12 residues. Germline values: CDR1 MNHNS, CDR2 SASEGT. V gave up 1 base and J gave up 6 bases, with 4 bases separating them. The nonmyeloablative bone marrow transplants came from related graft donors, with transient mixed chimerism. The source is a human patient who received a combined kidney and bone marrow transplant. Some T cells may be transferred from the graft donor. The V and J genes are TRBV6-1 and TRBJ2-1; D gene unclear. This material consisted of CD8+ T cells from blood (PBMCs), taken 24 months after the transplant. DNA of the CDR3: TGTGCCAGCAGTGAAGTCTCCAATGAGCAGTTCTTC. As protein: CASSEVSNEQFF.